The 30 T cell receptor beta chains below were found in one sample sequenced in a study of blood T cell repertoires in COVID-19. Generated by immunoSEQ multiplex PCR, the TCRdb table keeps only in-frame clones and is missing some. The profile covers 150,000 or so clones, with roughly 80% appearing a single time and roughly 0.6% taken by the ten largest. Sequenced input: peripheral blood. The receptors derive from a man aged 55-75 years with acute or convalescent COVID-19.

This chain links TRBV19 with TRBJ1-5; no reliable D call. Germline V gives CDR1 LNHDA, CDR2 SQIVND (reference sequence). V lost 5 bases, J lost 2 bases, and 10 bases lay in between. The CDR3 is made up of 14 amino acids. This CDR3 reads CASSRGGGNQPQHF. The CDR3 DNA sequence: TGTGCCAGTAGTCGAGGAGGCGGCAATCAGCCCCAGCATTTT.

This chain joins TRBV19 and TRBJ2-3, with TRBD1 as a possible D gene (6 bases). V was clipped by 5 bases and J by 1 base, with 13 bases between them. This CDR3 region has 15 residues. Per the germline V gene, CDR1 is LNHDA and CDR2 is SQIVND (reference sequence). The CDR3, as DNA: TGTGCCAGTAGTTCGGGACACCCAGGCACAGATACGCAGTATTTT. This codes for CASSSGHPGTDTQYF.

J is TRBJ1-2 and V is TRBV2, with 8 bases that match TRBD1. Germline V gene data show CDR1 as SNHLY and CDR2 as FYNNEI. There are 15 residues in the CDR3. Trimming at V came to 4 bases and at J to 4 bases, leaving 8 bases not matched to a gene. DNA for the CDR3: TGTGCCAGCAGTGCATCTGCGACAGGGGCCTATGGCTACACCTTC. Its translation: CASSASATGAYGYTF.

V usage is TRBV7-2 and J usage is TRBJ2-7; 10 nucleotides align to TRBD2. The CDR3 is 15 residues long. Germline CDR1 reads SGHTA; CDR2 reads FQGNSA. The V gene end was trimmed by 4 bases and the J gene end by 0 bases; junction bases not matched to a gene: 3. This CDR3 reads CASSYVAGGSYEQYF. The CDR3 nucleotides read TGTGCCAGCAGCTACGTAGCGGGGGGCTCCTACGAGCAGTACTTC. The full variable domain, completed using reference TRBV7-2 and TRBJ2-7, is GAGVSQSPSNKVTEKGKDVELRCDPISGHTALYWYRQSLGQGLEFLIYFQGNSAPDKSGLPSDRFSAERTGGSVSTLTIQRTQQEDSAVYLCASSYVAGGSYEQYFGPGTRLTVT.

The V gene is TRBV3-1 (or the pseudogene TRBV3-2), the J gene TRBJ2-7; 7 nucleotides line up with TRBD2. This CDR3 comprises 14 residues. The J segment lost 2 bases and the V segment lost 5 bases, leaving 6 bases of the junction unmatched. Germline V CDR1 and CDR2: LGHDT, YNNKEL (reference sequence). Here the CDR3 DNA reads TGTGCCAGCAGCAGCGGGACGCGGACCTACGAGCAGTACTTC. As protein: CASSSGTRTYEQYF.

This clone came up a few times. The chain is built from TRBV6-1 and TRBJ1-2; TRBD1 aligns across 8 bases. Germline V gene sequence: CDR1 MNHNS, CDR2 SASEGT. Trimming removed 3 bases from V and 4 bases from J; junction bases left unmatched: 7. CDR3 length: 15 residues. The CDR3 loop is CASSDPGTGRYGYTF. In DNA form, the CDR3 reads TGTGCCAGCAGTGACCCCGGGACAGGTCGCTATGGCTACACCTTC.

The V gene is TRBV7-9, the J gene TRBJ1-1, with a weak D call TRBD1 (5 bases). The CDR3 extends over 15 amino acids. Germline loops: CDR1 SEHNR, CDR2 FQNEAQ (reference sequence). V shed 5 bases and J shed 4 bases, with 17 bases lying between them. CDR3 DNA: TGTGCCAGCAGCCCGTTGGGGGGGGGAATCACTGAAGCTTTCTTT. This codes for CASSPLGGGITEAFF.

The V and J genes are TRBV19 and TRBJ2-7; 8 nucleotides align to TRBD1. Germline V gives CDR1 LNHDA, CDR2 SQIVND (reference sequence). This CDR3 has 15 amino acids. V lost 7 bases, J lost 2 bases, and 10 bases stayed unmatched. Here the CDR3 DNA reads TGTGCCAGTACCCCCGGGACAGGAAACACCTACGAGCAGTACTTC. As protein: CASTPGTGNTYEQYF.

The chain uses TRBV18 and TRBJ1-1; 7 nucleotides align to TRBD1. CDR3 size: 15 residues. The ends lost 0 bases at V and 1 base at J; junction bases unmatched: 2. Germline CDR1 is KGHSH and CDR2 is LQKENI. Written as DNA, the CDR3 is TGTGCCAGCTCACCACCGGACAGGCAGAACACTGAAGCTTTCTTT. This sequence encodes CASSPPDRQNTEAFF.

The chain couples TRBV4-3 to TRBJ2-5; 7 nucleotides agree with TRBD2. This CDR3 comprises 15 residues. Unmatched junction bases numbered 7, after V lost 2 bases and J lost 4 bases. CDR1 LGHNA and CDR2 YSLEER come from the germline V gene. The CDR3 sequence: CASSQQGLVSETQYF. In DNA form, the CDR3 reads TGCGCCAGCAGCCAACAAGGACTAGTCTCAGAGACCCAGTACTTC.

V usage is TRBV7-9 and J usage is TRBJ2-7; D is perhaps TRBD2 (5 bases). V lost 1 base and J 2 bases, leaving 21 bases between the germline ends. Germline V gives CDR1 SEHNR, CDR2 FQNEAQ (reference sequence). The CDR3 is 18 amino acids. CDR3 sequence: CASSLGPLGSATPYEQYF. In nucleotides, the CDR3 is TGTGCCAGCAGCTTAGGGCCTTTGGGTAGCGCTACCCCCTACGAGCAGTACTTC.

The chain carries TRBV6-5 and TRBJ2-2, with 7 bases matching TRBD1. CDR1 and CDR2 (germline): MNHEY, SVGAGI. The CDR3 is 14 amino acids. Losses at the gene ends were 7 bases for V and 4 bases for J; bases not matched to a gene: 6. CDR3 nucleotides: TGTGCCAGCATCATCCCAGGGGGCACCGGGGAGCTGTTTTTT. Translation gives CASIIPGGTGELFF.

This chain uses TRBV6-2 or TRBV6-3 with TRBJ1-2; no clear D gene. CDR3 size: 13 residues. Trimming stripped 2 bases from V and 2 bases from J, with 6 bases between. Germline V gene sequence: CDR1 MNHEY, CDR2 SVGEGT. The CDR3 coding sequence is TGTGCCAGCAGTTACAAACAGAACTATGGCTACACCTTC. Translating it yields CASSYKQNYGYTF.

The CDR3 sequence: CASSLSGLAGDEQFF. The CDR3 DNA follows: TGTGCCAGCAGCTTGTCGGGACTAGCGGGAGACGAGCAGTTCTTC. The rearrangement links TRBV11-3 to TRBJ2-1; 14 nucleotides match TRBD2. The length of the CDR3 is 15 residues. Germline lookup yields CDR1 SGHNT and CDR2 YENEEA. V lost 3 bases to trimming and J lost 10 bases; unmatched junction nucleotides: 5.

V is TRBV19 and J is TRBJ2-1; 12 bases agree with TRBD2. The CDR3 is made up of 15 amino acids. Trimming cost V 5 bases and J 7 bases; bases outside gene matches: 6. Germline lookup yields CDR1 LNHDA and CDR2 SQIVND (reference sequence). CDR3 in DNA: TGTGCCAGTAGTGGCACACTAGCGGGGGGTAATGAGCAGTTCTTC. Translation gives CASSGTLAGGNEQFF.

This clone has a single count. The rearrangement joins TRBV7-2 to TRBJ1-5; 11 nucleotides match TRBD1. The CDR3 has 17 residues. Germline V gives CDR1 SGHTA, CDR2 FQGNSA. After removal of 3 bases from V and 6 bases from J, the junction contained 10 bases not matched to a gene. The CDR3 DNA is TGTGCCAGCAGCTTGGCCTTTGGGACAGGGGGAATTCAGCCCCAGCATTTT. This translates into CASSLAFGTGGIQPQHF.

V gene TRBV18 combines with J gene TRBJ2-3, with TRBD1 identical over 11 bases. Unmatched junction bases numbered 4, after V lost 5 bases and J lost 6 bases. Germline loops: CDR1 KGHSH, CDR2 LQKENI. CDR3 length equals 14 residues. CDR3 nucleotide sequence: TGTGCCAGCTCAAGGACAGGGGGCGATGATACGCAGTATTTT. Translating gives CASSRTGGDDTQYF.

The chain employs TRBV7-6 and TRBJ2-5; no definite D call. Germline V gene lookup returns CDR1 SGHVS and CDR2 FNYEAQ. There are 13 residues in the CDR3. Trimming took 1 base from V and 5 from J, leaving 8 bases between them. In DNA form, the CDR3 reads TGTGCCAGCAGCTTAGGGGCCCGGGAGACCCAGTACTTC. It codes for CASSLGARETQYF.

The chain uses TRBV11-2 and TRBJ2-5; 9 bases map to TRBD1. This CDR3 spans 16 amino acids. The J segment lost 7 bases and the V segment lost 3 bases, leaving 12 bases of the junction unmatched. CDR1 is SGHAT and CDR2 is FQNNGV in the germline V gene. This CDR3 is CASSLAGTGGSGTQYF. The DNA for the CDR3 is TGTGCCAGCAGCTTGGCCGGAACAGGGGGCAGCGGGACCCAGTACTTC.

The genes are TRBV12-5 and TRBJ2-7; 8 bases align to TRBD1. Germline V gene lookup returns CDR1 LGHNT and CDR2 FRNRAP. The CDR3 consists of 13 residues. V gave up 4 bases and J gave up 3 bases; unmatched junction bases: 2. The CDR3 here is CASGSDRVYEQYF. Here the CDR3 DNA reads TGTGCTAGTGGTTCGGACAGGGTCTACGAGCAGTACTTC. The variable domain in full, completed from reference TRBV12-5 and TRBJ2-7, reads DARVTQTPRHKVTEMGQEVTMRCQPILGHNTVFWYRQTMMQGLELLAYFRNRAPLDDSGMPKDRFSAEMPDATLATLKIQPSEPRDSAVYFCASGSDRVYEQYFGPGTRLTVT.

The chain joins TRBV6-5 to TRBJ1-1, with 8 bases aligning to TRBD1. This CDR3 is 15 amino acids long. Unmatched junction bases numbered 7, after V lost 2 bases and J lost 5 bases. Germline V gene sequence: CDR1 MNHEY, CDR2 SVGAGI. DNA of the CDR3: TGTGCCAGCAGTTACAGCAGGGGGCTGAGGACTGAAGCTTTCTTT. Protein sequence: CASSYSRGLRTEAFF.

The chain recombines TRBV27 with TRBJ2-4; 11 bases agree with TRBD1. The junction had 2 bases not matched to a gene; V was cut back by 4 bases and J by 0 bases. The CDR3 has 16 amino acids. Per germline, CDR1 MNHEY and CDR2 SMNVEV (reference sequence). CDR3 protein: CASSSGTGGAKNIQYF. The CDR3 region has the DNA TGTGCCAGCAGTTCGGGGACAGGGGGAGCCAAAAACATTCAGTACTTC.

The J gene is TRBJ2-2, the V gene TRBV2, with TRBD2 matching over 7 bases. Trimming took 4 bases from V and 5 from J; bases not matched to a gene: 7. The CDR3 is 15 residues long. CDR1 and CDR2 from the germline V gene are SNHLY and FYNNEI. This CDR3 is CASSGQGGRTGELFF. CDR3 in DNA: TGTGCCAGCAGTGGCCAGGGAGGGAGGACCGGGGAGCTGTTTTTT.

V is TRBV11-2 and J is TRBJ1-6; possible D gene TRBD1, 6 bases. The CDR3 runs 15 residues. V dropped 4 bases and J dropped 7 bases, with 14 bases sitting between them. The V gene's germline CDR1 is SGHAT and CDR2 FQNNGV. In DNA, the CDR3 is TGTGCCAGCAGCTACAGCCCAGGGGCCAATTCACCCCTCCACTTT. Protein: CASSYSPGANSPLHF.

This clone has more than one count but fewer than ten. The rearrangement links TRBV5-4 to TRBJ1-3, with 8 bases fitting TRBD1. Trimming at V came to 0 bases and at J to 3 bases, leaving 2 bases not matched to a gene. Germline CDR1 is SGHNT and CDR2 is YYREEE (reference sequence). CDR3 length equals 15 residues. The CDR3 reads CASSLGRGHGNTIYF. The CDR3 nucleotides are TGTGCCAGCAGCTTGGGCAGGGGGCATGGAAACACCATATATTTT.

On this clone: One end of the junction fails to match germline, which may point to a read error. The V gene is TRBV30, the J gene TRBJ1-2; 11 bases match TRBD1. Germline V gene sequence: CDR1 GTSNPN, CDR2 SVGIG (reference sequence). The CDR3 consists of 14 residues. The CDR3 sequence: CAWRDRGPARGNIF. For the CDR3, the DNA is TGTGCCTGGAGGGACAGGGGGCCGGCGCGGGGGAACATATTC.

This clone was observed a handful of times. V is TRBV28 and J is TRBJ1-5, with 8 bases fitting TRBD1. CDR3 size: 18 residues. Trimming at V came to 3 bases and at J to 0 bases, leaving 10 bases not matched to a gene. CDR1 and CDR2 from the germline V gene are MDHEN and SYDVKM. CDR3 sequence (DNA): TGTGCCAGCAGTTTCGGCAGGGGGCCGGGTTATAGCAATCAGCCCCAGCATTTT. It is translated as CASSFGRGPGYSNQPQHF. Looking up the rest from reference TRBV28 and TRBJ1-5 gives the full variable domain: DVKVTQSSRYLVKRTGEKVFLECVQDMDHENMFWYRQDPGLGLRLIYFSYDVKMKEKGDIPEGYSVSREKKERFSLILESASTNQTSMYLCASSFGRGPGYSNQPQHFGDGTRLSIL.

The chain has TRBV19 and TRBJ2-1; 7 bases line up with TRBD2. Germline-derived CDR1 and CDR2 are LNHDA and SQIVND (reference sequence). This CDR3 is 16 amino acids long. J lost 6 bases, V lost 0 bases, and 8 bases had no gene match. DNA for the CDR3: TGTGCCAGTAGTATAGATCTCGGGGGGTCAAGCAATGAGCAGTTCTTC. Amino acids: CASSIDLGGSSNEQFF.

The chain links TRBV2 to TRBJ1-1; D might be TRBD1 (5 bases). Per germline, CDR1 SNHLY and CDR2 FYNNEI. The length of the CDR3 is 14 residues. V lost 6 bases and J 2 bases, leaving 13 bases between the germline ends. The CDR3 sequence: CASSVTEFNTEAFF. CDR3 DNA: TGTGCCAGCAGCGTGACAGAGTTTAACACTGAAGCTTTCTTT.

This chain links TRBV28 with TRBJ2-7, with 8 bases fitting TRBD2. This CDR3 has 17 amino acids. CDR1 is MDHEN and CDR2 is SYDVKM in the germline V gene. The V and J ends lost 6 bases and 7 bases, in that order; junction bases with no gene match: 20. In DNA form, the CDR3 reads TGTGCCAGCAGAAAACGTCCCATCTGGGCGGGAGGAGGAGAGCAGTACTTC. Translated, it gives CASRKRPIWAGGGEQYF. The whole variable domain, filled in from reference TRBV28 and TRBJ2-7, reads DVKVTQSSRYLVKRTGEKVFLECVQDMDHENMFWYRQDPGLGLRLIYFSYDVKMKEKGDIPEGYSVSREKKERFSLILESASTNQTSMYLCASRKRPIWAGGGEQYFGPGTRLTVT.